These 30 T cell receptor beta chains were all obtained from the same sample, sequenced in a study of cytomegalovirus exposure and HLA in healthy donors (dated by TCRdb to about 2017). The method was the immunoSEQ multiplex PCR assay. As stored in TCRdb, this immuneACCESS dataset retains in-frame rearrangements with V and J assigned. A fraction of the clones does not appear; measured against another copy, unresolved V genes explain less than half of the discrepancy, and the remainder lacks a known reason. The sample contains under 200,000 clones, about 90% of them found a single time. 3% of the sample is in the top ten clones. The sequencing sample was made of PBMCs. The receptors come from a woman aged 18-29 years in good health and CMV-seropositive.

The chain's CDR3 is CASSSRRELFF. The CDR3 DNA reads as TGTGCCAGCAGCTCTAGGAGGGAGCTGTTTTTT. The rearrangement joins TRBV5-6 to TRBJ2-2, with D unresolved. In germline, CDR1 is SGHDT, CDR2 YYEEEE. The CDR3 is made up of 11 amino acids. Trimming shortened V by 3 bases and J by 9 bases, and 6 bases separated the two germline ends. The complete variable domain, with remaining parts taken from reference TRBV5-6 and TRBJ2-2, reads DAGVTQSPTHLIKTRGQQVTLRCSPKSGHDTVSWYQQALGQGPQFIFQYYEEEERQRGNFPDRFSGHQFPNYSSELNVNALLLGDSALYLCASSSRRELFFGEGSRLTVL.

V usage is TRBV5-1 and J usage is TRBJ1-2, with 7 bases matching TRBD1. The germline V gene encodes CDR1 SGHRS and CDR2 YFSETQ. This CDR3 has 15 amino acids. The ends lost 4 bases at V and 0 bases at J; junction bases unmatched: 6. CDR3 sequence reads: CASSPGDSANYGYTF. DNA for the CDR3: TGCGCCAGCAGCCCTGGGGACAGCGCTAACTATGGCTACACCTTC.

This sequence joins TRBV7-9 and TRBJ2-1; the match to TRBD2 covers 10 bases. CDR3 length: 16 residues. Germline V lookup: CDR1 SEHNR, CDR2 FQNEAQ (reference sequence). The V segment lost 8 bases and the J segment 4 bases; nucleotides outside the gene matches: 11. CDR3 sequence: CASADIAGGGYNEQFF. CDR3 bases: TGTGCCAGCGCGGATATAGCGGGGGGCGGATACAATGAGCAGTTCTTC.

V usage is TRBV28 and J usage is TRBJ1-4; 10 nucleotides align to TRBD1. Trimming cost V 5 bases and J 4 bases; bases outside gene matches: 10. CDR1 and CDR2 from the germline V gene are MDHEN and SYDVKM. The CDR3 consists of 17 residues. The CDR3 nucleotides are TGTGCCAGCAGTCTCGGGACAGGGGCCATCGGTAATGAAAAACTGTTTTTT. Its protein product is CASSLGTGAIGNEKLFF.

The rearrangement joins TRBV28 to TRBJ1-1; D not resolved. Germline V gene lookup returns CDR1 MDHEN and CDR2 SYDVKM. The CDR3 spans 14 residues. V lost 7 bases and J lost 0, with 12 bases in between. CDR3 sequence (DNA): TGTGCCAGCATTAACGCAGGATTGAACACTGAAGCTTTCTTT. Protein: CASINAGLNTEAFF. Full variable domain (rest looked up from reference TRBV28 and TRBJ1-1): DVKVTQSSRYLVKRTGEKVFLECVQDMDHENMFWYRQDPGLGLRLIYFSYDVKMKEKGDIPEGYSVSREKKERFSLILESASTNQTSMYLCASINAGLNTEAFFGQGTRLTVV.

This clone has a single count. DNA for the CDR3: TGTGCCAGCAGTTCTATTCACTTGCGGCAGCCCTACTATGGCTACACCTTC. Amino acids: CASSSIHLRQPYYGYTF. The V gene is TRBV28, the J gene TRBJ1-2; D is ambiguous. The CDR3 runs 17 residues. Germline V gene lookup returns CDR1 MDHEN and CDR2 SYDVKM. V was pared by 4 bases and J by 3 bases, with 21 bases between.

The chain carries TRBV2 and TRBJ2-6, with D tentatively TRBD1 (5 bases). Germline assignment: CDR1 SNHLY and CDR2 FYNNEI. The V and J ends lost 4 bases and 0 bases respectively, with 13 bases between them. CDR3 length: 17 residues. Here the CDR3 DNA reads TGTGCCAGCAGTGGGGGCCAGGCCCGCTCTGGGGCCAACGTCCTGACTTTC. Protein sequence: CASSGGQARSGANVLTF. Based on the CDR3 plus reference TRBV2 and TRBJ2-6, the full variable domain is EPEVTQTPSHQVTQMGQEVILRCVPISNHLYFYWYRQILGQKVEFLVSFYNNEISEKSEIFDDQFSVERPDGSNFTLKIRSTKLEDSAMYFCASSGGQARSGANVLTFGAGSRLTVL.

This chain uses TRBV6-5 with TRBJ2-1; tentatively, D is TRBD2 (5 bases). The germline gives CDR1 MNHEY, CDR2 SVGAGI. The CDR3 spans 15 residues. V shed 2 bases and J shed 8 bases, with 16 bases lying between them. The CDR3 DNA reads as TGTGCCAGCAGTTACCCGCTAGCATCCCGCGATGAGCAGTTCTTC. This codes for CASSYPLASRDEQFF.

The J gene is TRBJ2-5, the V gene TRBV27; 7 bases align to TRBD1. V shed 6 bases and J 5 bases; nucleotides not matched to a gene: 9. CDR3 length: 14 residues. Germline values: CDR1 MNHEY, CDR2 SMNVEV (reference sequence). CDR3 residues: CASSLTRGQETQYF. For the CDR3, the DNA is TGTGCCAGCAGCCTCACCAGGGGACAGGAGACCCAGTACTTC.

The CDR3 DNA sequence: TGTGCCAGCAGTGGCAGGAATCTTGAAAAACTGTTTTTT. Translating gives CASSGRNLEKLFF. The rearrangement joins TRBV2 to TRBJ1-4, with no clear D. V gave up 4 bases and J gave up 7 bases, with 10 bases separating them. The CDR3 loop spans 13 amino acids. Germline lookup yields CDR1 SNHLY and CDR2 FYNNEI.

The chain carries TRBV9 and TRBJ2-2; no clear D gene. The CDR3 has 18 residues. Trimming removed 0 bases at V and 4 bases at J, with 19 bases between. Germline CDR1 is SGDLS and CDR2 is YYNGEE. The CDR3 region is CASSVGWSSKLSTGELFF. The CDR3 region has the DNA TGTGCCAGCAGCGTAGGATGGAGCTCAAAGCTTAGCACCGGGGAGCTGTTTTTT.

The rearrangement joins TRBV6-4 to TRBJ2-1; the D gene is possibly TRBD2 (6 bases). CDR1 is MRHNA and CDR2 is SNTAGT in the germline V gene. V was pared by 4 bases and J by 0 bases, with 16 bases between. This CDR3 is built from 17 residues. CDR3 sequence reads: CASSGPSGDSSYNEQFF. As DNA, the CDR3 is TGTGCCAGCAGTGGTCCTTCGGGGGACTCCTCCTACAATGAGCAGTTCTTC.

V gene TRBV6-5 combines with J gene TRBJ2-3, with D hard to call. The CDR3 is made up of 15 amino acids. V was clipped by 2 bases and J by 1 base, with 10 bases between them. Germline V gives CDR1 MNHEY, CDR2 SVGAGI. This CDR3 reads CASSYVSSRTDTQYF. The CDR3 DNA reads TGTGCCAGCAGTTACGTTAGTAGCCGCACAGATACGCAGTATTTT.

This clone has just one count. The CDR3 region is CASSQSKSGRAQGGELFF. CDR3 DNA: TGTGCCAGCAGCCAATCGAAAAGCGGGAGGGCGCAGGGCGGGGAGCTGTTTTTT. The chain employs TRBV16 and TRBJ2-2; 10 positions agree with TRBD2. Germline CDR1 reads KGHSY; CDR2 reads FQNENV. V lost 0 bases and J lost 7; bases outside the gene matches: 11. The CDR3 extends over 18 amino acids.

This clone was seen just once. The chain uses TRBV10-3 and TRBJ2-7, with D possibly TRBD1 on 6 matching bases. Germline assignment: CDR1 ENHRY and CDR2 SYGVKD. The CDR3 length is 16 residues. Trimming shortened V by 0 bases and J by 1 base, and 13 bases separated the two germline ends. CDR3 DNA sequence: TGTGCCATCAGTGAGTCCGGCAGGGGTGAGTCCTACGAGCAGTACTTC. Translation: CAISESGRGESYEQYF.

V and J are TRBV5-4 and TRBJ2-3; D is unclear. V dropped 4 bases and J dropped 3 bases, with 12 bases sitting between them. Germline V gives CDR1 SGHNT, CDR2 YYREEE (reference sequence). This CDR3 is built from 14 residues. The chain's CDR3 is CASSRVRVTDTQYF. The CDR3 bases are TGTGCCAGCAGCCGGGTCCGGGTGACAGATACGCAGTATTTT.

This chain links TRBV28 with TRBJ2-3; 12 positions agree with TRBD2. The CDR3 has 16 residues. Germline-derived CDR1 and CDR2 are MDHEN and SYDVKM. J was trimmed by 5 bases and V by 4 bases; bases with no gene match: 7. The CDR3 nucleotides read TGTGCCAGCAGTTCTAGCGGGAGGGCTTCGGGAGATACGCAGTATTTT. This translates into CASSSSGRASGDTQYF. Full variable domain (remainder filled in from reference TRBV28 and TRBJ2-3): DVKVTQSSRYLVKRTGEKVFLECVQDMDHENMFWYRQDPGLGLRLIYFSYDVKMKEKGDIPEGYSVSREKKERFSLILESASTNQTSMYLCASSSSGRASGDTQYFGPGTRLTVL.

The chain uses TRBV6-4 and TRBJ2-1, with 8 bases identical to TRBD2. Losses at the gene ends were 7 bases for V and 15 bases for J; bases not matched to a gene: 17. Germline assignment: CDR1 MRHNA and CDR2 SNTAGT. This CDR3 is 14 amino acids long. CDR3 DNA sequence: TGTGCCAGCAAAGACAGGCTAGCGGGTGGCCCAGTGTTCTTC. Translation: CASKDRLAGGPVFF.

The chain joins TRBV18 to TRBJ1-2; D unclear. Trimming cost V 4 bases and J 3 bases, with 15 bases left between them. CDR1 KGHSH and CDR2 LQKENI come from the germline V gene. The CDR3 sequence is 15 residues long. The CDR3 DNA reads TGTGCCAGCTCACAGATCCGGACTTCTGACTATGGCTACACCTTC. The encoded protein is CASSQIRTSDYGYTF.

The sample holds one count of this clone. V and J are TRBV4-3 and TRBJ1-4; unclear D gene. V was clipped by 1 base and J by 0 bases, with 12 bases between them. This CDR3 has 17 residues. Germline V gene lookup returns CDR1 LGHNA and CDR2 YSLEER. The CDR3 nucleotides read TGCGCCAGCAGCCAAGGAATGGCGGGAACAACTAATGAAAAACTGTTTTTT. It codes for CASSQGMAGTTNEKLFF.

CDR3 amino acids: CASIQGLYNEQFF. The DNA of the CDR3 is TGTGCCAGCATACAGGGTTTGTACAATGAGCAGTTCTTC. The chain carries TRBV2 and TRBJ2-1, with D maybe TRBD1 (6 bases). The CDR3 contains 13 residues. The germline V and J ends were trimmed by 7 bases and 4 bases, with 11 bases remaining between them. The germline V gene has CDR1 SNHLY and CDR2 FYNNEI.

This clone was seen only once. The chain's CDR3 is CASSKLGQVYYSGNTIYF. The CDR3 DNA reads TGTGCCAGCAGCAAATTGGGACAGGTATACTACTCTGGAAACACCATATATTTT. The chain couples TRBV21-1 to TRBJ1-3; TRBD1 is the table's D call and was not checked against the DNA. TRBV21-1 is termed a pseudogene. This CDR3 contains 18 residues.

This sequence joins TRBV10-3 and TRBJ2-1; possibly TRBD2 for D (7 bases). Per the germline V gene, CDR1 is ENHRY and CDR2 is SYGVKD. The CDR3 has 14 amino acids. With 8 bases removed from V and 5 bases from J, the gap between germline ends came to 16 bases. CDR3 DNA: TGTGCCATCGCGGGGGCGGGAGTTCACAATGAGCAGTTCTTC. This encodes CAIAGAGVHNEQFF.

The chain is built from TRBV7-6 and TRBJ2-1, with 12 bases identical to TRBD2. V lost 4 bases and J lost 6; bases outside the gene matches: 7. Germline V gene data show CDR1 as SGHVS and CDR2 as FNYEAQ. This CDR3 is built from 16 residues. CDR3 coding DNA: TGTGCCAGCAGCTCCTGGACTAGCGGGGAATTCAATGAGCAGTTCTTC. It codes for CASSSWTSGEFNEQFF. The whole variable domain, filled in from reference TRBV7-6 and TRBJ2-1, reads GAGVSQSPRYKVTKRGQDVALRCDPISGHVSLYWYRQALGQGPEFLTYFNYEAQQDKSGLPNDRFSAERPEGSISTLTIQRTEQRDSAMYRCASSSWTSGEFNEQFFGPGTRLTVL.

The rearrangement joins TRBV7-9 to TRBJ1-2; no definite D call. Germline V gene data show CDR1 as SEHNR and CDR2 as FQNEAQ (reference sequence). This CDR3 comprises 14 residues. V was clipped by 1 base and J by 8 bases, with 14 bases between them. The CDR3 coding sequence is TGTGCCAGCAGCTTAGTAGGAGGATCGCCCGGCTACACCTTC. Its protein product is CASSLVGGSPGYTF.

This clone was counted between two and nine times. The chain carries TRBV7-9 and TRBJ2-2; 13 bases agree with TRBD2. This CDR3 contains 16 residues. Per germline, CDR1 SEHNR and CDR2 FQNEAQ (reference sequence). The ends lost 6 bases at V and 3 bases at J; junction bases unmatched: 4. The CDR3 bases are TGTGCCAGCAGAAGACTAGCGGGGGGCTACACCGGGGAGCTGTTTTTT. Its translation is CASRRLAGGYTGELFF.

The genes are TRBV28 and TRBJ2-7; 11 nucleotides align to TRBD2. The germline V gene encodes CDR1 MDHEN and CDR2 SYDVKM. The CDR3 runs to 17 residues. Trimming cost V 4 bases and J 0 bases; bases outside gene matches: 8. In DNA, the CDR3 is TGTGCCAGCAGTTCTCCTCGGACTAGCGGGTCCTCCTACGAGCAGTACTTC. Its protein product is CASSSPRTSGSSYEQYF.

The chain carries TRBV10-2 and TRBJ1-1; 7 nucleotides agree with TRBD1. Germline V gene lookup returns CDR1 WSHSY and CDR2 SAAADI. V was pared by 1 base and J by 1 base, with 6 bases of the junction left unmatched. There are 16 residues in the CDR3. CDR3 amino acids: CASSEYRGGGNTEAFF. For the CDR3, the DNA is TGCGCCAGCAGTGAGTACAGGGGAGGCGGGAACACTGAAGCTTTCTTT.

V usage is TRBV2 and J usage is TRBJ2-2, with TRBD1 identical over 8 bases. Germline trimming cut 6 bases from V and 8 bases from J; bases unmatched to any gene: 8. CDR3 length: 14 residues. Germline CDR1 is SNHLY and CDR2 is FYNNEI. CDR3 nucleotide sequence: TGTGCCAGCAGGTCCGGACAGGGCGAGGGGGAGCTGTTTTTT. It encodes CASRSGQGEGELFF.

This rearrangement joins TRBV15 to TRBJ2-7, with D possibly TRBD2 on 6 matching bases. The V end lost 6 bases, the J end lost 3 bases, and 18 bases lay between the germline ends. CDR1 and CDR2 (germline): LNHNV, YYDKDF (reference sequence). CDR3 size: 15 residues. CDR3 in amino acids: CATRSQDAGFYEQYF. CDR3 coding DNA: TGTGCCACCAGATCCCAAGATGCGGGATTCTACGAGCAGTACTTC.